Below, 25 T cell receptor beta chains from the same sample are listed, as sequenced in a study of low-dose radiotherapy and immunotherapy resistance in tumors. TRAV- and TRBV-specific primers primed first-strand cDNA, covering alpha and beta chains. A roughly 20-cycle PCR with a constant-region primer and V-primer adapter amplified TCRs. TCRdb reprocessed the reads via MiXCR and lists one record per CDR3 protein. The sample carries about 15,000 distinct CDR3 sequences, 60% recorded once. The source of these receptors is a human donor with advanced metastatic prostate, ovarian, gallbladder or colorectal cancer (not recorded which). This table probably holds off-target reads from a library built for another chain.

V is TRBV24-1 and J is TRBJ2-5, with 12 bases matching TRBD2. CDR3 length: 15 amino acids. The trim removed 3 bases at V and 5 bases at J, leaving 3 bases unmatched. Germline CDR1 reads KGHDR; CDR2 reads SFDVKD. CDR3 in amino acids: CATSDRTSGTETQYF. The CDR3 nucleotides read TGTGCCACCAGTGATCGGACTAGCGGGACGGAGACCCAGTACTTC.

This chain links TRBV7-2 with TRBJ1-6; 11 bases fit TRBD1. The CDR3 runs 17 residues. The V gene end was trimmed by 0 bases and the J gene end by 7 bases; junction bases not matched to a gene: 5. CDR1 and CDR2 (germline): SGHTA, FQGNSA. The CDR3 nucleotides are TGTGCCAGCAGCTTAGCCAGGGGGACAGGGGGAAATTCACCCCTCCACTTT. It yields the protein CASSLARGTGGNSPLHF. Full variable domain (remainder filled in from reference TRBV7-2 and TRBJ1-6): GAGVSQSPSNKVTEKGKDVELRCDPISGHTALYWYRQSLGQGLEFLIYFQGNSAPDKSGLPSDRFSAERTGGSVSTLTIQRTQQEDSAVYLCASSLARGTGGNSPLHFGNGTRLTVT.

The V call is TRBV11-2, the J call TRBJ1-1; D not certain. V was clipped by 5 bases and J by 5 bases, with 9 bases between them. CDR1 and CDR2 (germline): SGHAT, FQNNGV. This CDR3 contains 12 residues. CDR3 nucleotides: TGTGCCAGCAGCCCCACTTCTACTGAAGCTTTCTTT. It encodes CASSPTSTEAFF.

In nucleotides, the CDR3 is TGTGCCAGCAGCCCCAGATCTCAGGGGGCGTCCTACGAGCAGTACTTC. As protein: CASSPRSQGASYEQYF. This rearrangement joins TRBV13 to TRBJ2-7, with TRBD1 identical over 8 bases. CDR1 and CDR2 from the germline V gene are PRHDT and FYEKMQ (reference sequence). The CDR3 is made up of 16 amino acids. J gave up 1 base and V 5 bases, and 10 bases lay outside the gene matches.

This chain links TRBV7-8 with TRBJ2-5; D call uncertain. The germline CDR1 and CDR2 sequences are SGHVS and FQNEAQ. The V and J ends lost 5 bases and 6 bases respectively, with 7 bases between them. The CDR3 has 11 residues. CDR3 protein: CASSARKTQYF. CDR3 nucleotide sequence: TGTGCCAGCAGCGCCAGAAAGACCCAGTACTTC.

This sequence joins TRBV12-3 or TRBV12-4 and TRBJ2-2, with 7 bases that match TRBD2. V lost 8 bases to trimming and J lost 3 bases; unmatched junction nucleotides: 3. The CDR3 totals 13 residues. The chain's CDR3 is CASGTTYTGELFF. For the CDR3, the DNA is TGTGCCAGCGGGACTACCTACACCGGGGAGCTGTTTTTT.

The chain has TRBV28 and TRBJ2-7; D is perhaps TRBD1 or TRBD2 (5 bases each). Trimming stripped 4 bases from V and 6 bases from J, with 19 bases between. The CDR3 is 15 amino acids. The V gene's germline CDR1 is MDHEN and CDR2 SYDVKM. The CDR3 DNA follows: TGTGCCAGCAGTTACGGAGGACAAGCCCGGAGCGAGCAGTACTTC. The encoded protein is CASSYGGQARSEQYF.

V gene TRBV6-1 combines with J gene TRBJ2-1; 7 nucleotides agree with TRBD1. V dropped 5 bases and J dropped 1; count of bases not matched to a gene: 5. This CDR3 contains 15 residues. Germline V gene data show CDR1 as MNHNS and CDR2 as SASEGT. The chain's CDR3 is CASSSRDSSYNEQFF. CDR3 DNA sequence: TGTGCCAGCAGTTCCCGGGACAGTTCCTACAATGAGCAGTTCTTC.

This clonotype showed up just once. CDR3 in amino acids: CASSVVDTDTQYF. Written as DNA, the CDR3 is TGTGCCAGCAGCGTAGTCGACACAGATACGCAGTATTTT. This chain uses TRBV9 with TRBJ2-3, with unresolved D. CDR1 and CDR2 (germline): SGDLS, YYNGEE. Trimming took off 0 bases at V and 2 bases at J, with 4 bases between the two ends. CDR3 length equals 13 residues. The full variable domain, with the rest looked up from reference TRBV9 and TRBJ2-3, is DSGVTQTPKHLITATGQRVTLRCSPRSGDLSVYWYQQSLDQGLQFLIQYYNGEERAKGNILERFSAQQFPDLHSELNLSSLELGDSALYFCASSVVDTDTQYFGPGTRLTVL.

The rearrangement joins TRBV12-3 or TRBV12-4 to TRBJ2-1, with 9 bases that match TRBD2. The V and J ends lost 7 bases and 4 bases, in that order; junction bases with no gene match: 14. CDR3 length: 17 residues. DNA of the CDR3: TGTGCCAGCAATAAATTCAGACTAGCGGAAACTTACAATGAGCAGTTCTTC. Translated, it gives CASNKFRLAETYNEQFF.

The rearrangement uses TRBV5-1 and TRBJ2-3, with D tentatively TRBD2 (7 bases). The CDR3 is 14 residues long. Germline lookup yields CDR1 SGHRS and CDR2 YFSETQ. V was shortened by 3 bases and J by 4 bases, with 12 bases between the two germline ends. In DNA, the CDR3 is TGCGCCAGCAGCTGGGGAGGGGGGTCAGATACGCAGTATTTT. Protein: CASSWGGGSDTQYF.

The chain joins TRBV6-2 or TRBV6-3 to TRBJ2-7; D is ambiguous. Germline V lookup: CDR1 MNHEY, CDR2 SVGEGT. The CDR3 loop spans 16 amino acids. Trimming removed 2 bases from V and 0 bases from J, with 14 bases in between. In DNA, the CDR3 is TGTGCCAGCAGTTACGGGCGTTTAATCGACTCCTACGAGCAGTACTTC. Its translation is CASSYGRLIDSYEQYF.

V usage is TRBV6-1 and J usage is TRBJ2-1, with TRBD2 identical over 16 bases. J was trimmed by 5 bases and V by 6 bases; bases with no gene match: 7. From germline, CDR1 is MNHNS and CDR2 SASEGT. The CDR3 runs to 17 residues. CDR3 protein: CASSSGTSGRANNEQFF. DNA of the CDR3: TGTGCCAGCAGCTCCGGGACTAGCGGGAGGGCCAACAATGAGCAGTTCTTC.

The chain couples TRBV6-6 to TRBJ1-3; D call uncertain. Deletions cut 6 bases from V and 0 bases from J, with 15 bases between. Per the germline V gene, CDR1 is MNHNY and CDR2 is SVGAGI (reference sequence). This CDR3 region has 16 residues. The CDR3 here is CASSGKGAHSGNTIYF. For the CDR3, the DNA is TGTGCCAGCAGCGGCAAGGGCGCACACTCTGGAAACACCATATATTTT.

V gene TRBV25-1 combines with J gene TRBJ1-3, with D hard to call. V was pared by 5 bases and J by 2 bases, with 10 bases between. This CDR3 spans 14 amino acids. Germline-derived CDR1 and CDR2 are MGHDK and SYGVNS. CDR3 sequence (DNA): TGTGCCAGCAGTTGGGCAGGAGCTGGAAACACCATATATTTT. Translated: CASSWAGAGNTIYF.

The J gene is TRBJ1-1, the V gene TRBV4-2, with 7 bases fitting TRBD1. Germline CDR1 reads LGHNA; CDR2 reads YNFKEQ. The CDR3 contains 20 residues. V gave up 4 bases and J gave up 7 bases; unmatched junction bases: 27. The CDR3 DNA reads TGTGCCAGCAGCCCGAAGTACAGGGCTCCCGGGACAGTAGATCATGTTGAAGCTTTCTTT. As protein: CASSPKYRAPGTVDHVEAFF.

This clonotype turned up a few times. The V and J genes are TRBV7-6 and TRBJ1-1; D is unresolved. The CDR3 has 13 amino acids. V was shortened by 2 bases and J by 7 bases, with 11 bases between the two germline ends. From germline, CDR1 is SGHVS and CDR2 FNYEAQ. The CDR3, as DNA: TGTGCCAGCAGCTTAAACGTCGATAATGAAGCTTTCTTT. It is translated as CASSLNVDNEAFF.

V is TRBV12-3 or TRBV12-4 and J is TRBJ2-3, with no clear D. The CDR3 consists of 13 residues. Trimming cost V 3 bases and J 2 bases, with 6 bases left between them. The CDR3 reads CASSLFFTDTQYF. In nucleotides, the CDR3 is TGTGCCAGCAGTTTGTTCTTCACAGATACGCAGTATTTT.

V usage is TRBV28 and J usage is TRBJ2-7; D uncertain. V was cut by 3 bases and J by 7 bases, with 13 bases left in between. This CDR3 has 13 residues. The germline V gene has CDR1 MDHEN and CDR2 SYDVKM. CDR3 bases: TGTGCCAGCAGTTTTGTCATATCCGGGGAGCAGTACTTC. It is translated as CASSFVISGEQYF.

V and J are TRBV29-1 and TRBJ2-2; D not certain. Germline lookup yields CDR1 SQVTM and CDR2 ANQGSEA. V gave up 5 bases and J gave up 7 bases, with 23 bases separating them. CDR3 length equals 16 residues. CDR3 bases: TGCAGCGTTAAAGGGCCCTGGACGGGTTCGGACGGGGAGCTGTTTTTT. Translated, it gives CSVKGPWTGSDGELFF.

The J gene is TRBJ2-7, the V gene TRBV10-3; 13 bases align to TRBD2. Germline CDR1 is ENHRY and CDR2 is SYGVKD. This CDR3 contains 18 residues. V gave up 8 bases and J gave up 0 bases; unmatched junction bases: 13. The chain's CDR3 is CAISSTSGRNPNSYEQYF. CDR3 coding DNA: TGTGCCATCTCTTCGACTAGCGGGAGGAACCCGAACTCCTACGAGCAGTACTTC.

The CDR3 reads CASSLRGGIIAFF. The CDR3 DNA is TGTGCCAGCAGCTTACGCGGGGGGATAATTGCTTTCTTC. This chain links TRBV5-4 with TRBJ2-1, with 8 bases that match TRBD2. This CDR3 is built from 13 residues. Germline assignment: CDR1 SGHNT and CDR2 YYREEE (reference sequence). V was pared by 2 bases and J by 16 bases, with 11 bases of the junction left unmatched.

The rearrangement joins TRBV7-9 to TRBJ1-1; the D is unclear. Germline V gene lookup returns CDR1 SEHNR and CDR2 FQNEAQ (reference sequence). V shed 2 bases and J shed 4 bases, with 5 bases lying between them. The CDR3 covers 12 residues. Here the CDR3 DNA reads TGTGCCAGCAGCTTAAAACGCACTGAAGCTTTCTTT. Translation gives CASSLKRTEAFF. Full variable domain (rest looked up from reference TRBV7-9 and TRBJ1-1): DTGVSQNPRHKITKRGQNVTFRCDPISEHNRLYWYRQTLGQGPEFLTYFQNEAQLEKSRLLSDRFSAERPKGSFSTLEIQRTEQGDSAMYLCASSLKRTEAFFGQGTRLTVV.

V is TRBV5-1 and J is TRBJ2-3; 9 bases map to TRBD1. The CDR3 has 15 residues. V shed 4 bases and J 0 bases; nucleotides not matched to a gene: 3. The germline gives CDR1 SGHRS, CDR2 YFSETQ. CDR3 loop: CASSRQGGSTDTQYF. CDR3 coding DNA: TGCGCCAGCAGCCGACAGGGGGGTAGCACAGATACGCAGTATTTT.

The rearrangement uses TRBV14 and TRBJ2-1; D is possibly TRBD2 (6 bases). Germline V gene sequence: CDR1 SGHDN, CDR2 FVKESK. The CDR3 has 14 residues. The V end lost 2 bases, the J end lost 10 bases, and 15 bases lay between the germline ends. The CDR3 sequence: CASSQRGTPFEQFF. DNA for the CDR3: TGTGCCAGCAGCCAACGTGGGACTCCGTTCGAGCAGTTCTTC.